The 13 T cell receptor beta chains listed next were all sequenced from one sample in a study of T-cell memory formation after mild COVID-19. TCRdb re-called the 5' RACE reads through MiXCR, storing one row per CDR3 protein. In the table there are hundreds of thousands of distinct CDR3 sequences, about 18% of which are singletons. The specimen sequenced was PBMCs or a T cell subset sorted from them (not recorded which). The receptors stem from an adult woman who had mild COVID-19 (a few samples of this study predate the infection). Cell type and time point are not known.

The chain couples TRBV7-9 to TRBJ1-2, with 9 positions matching TRBD1. The V segment lost 4 bases and the J segment 8 bases; nucleotides outside the gene matches: 8. Germline CDR1 SEHNR, CDR2 FQNEAQ (reference sequence). CDR3 length: 14 amino acids. Here the CDR3 DNA reads TGTGCCAGCAGCTCGGACAGGGGATGGGGAGGCTACACCTTC. This gives the protein CASSSDRGWGGYTF.

The V gene is TRBV7-8, the J gene TRBJ2-5; TRBD2 agrees at 15 bases. With 4 bases clipped from V and 5 bases from J, the junction kept 8 bases outside the gene matches. The germline V gene encodes CDR1 SGHVS and CDR2 FQNEAQ. The CDR3 covers 17 residues. The CDR3 DNA reads as TGTGCCAGCAGCTCCAGGACTAGCGGGGGGGCCCAGGAGACCCAGTACTTC. Protein sequence: CASSSRTSGGAQETQYF.

This clonotype was seen a few times. The gene calls are TRBV5-1 and TRBJ2-2; tentative D call: TRBD1 (5 bases). Germline values: CDR1 SGHRS, CDR2 YFSETQ. The CDR3 contains 15 residues. Trimming cost V 1 base and J 1 base, with 8 bases left between them. The CDR3 DNA reads TGCGCCAGCAGCTTGAGTCAGGGGAACACCGGGGAGCTGTTTTTT. This gives the protein CASSLSQGNTGELFF.

The chain couples TRBV7-9 to TRBJ2-2; D might be TRBD1 or TRBD2, each matching 5 bases. From germline, CDR1 is SEHNR and CDR2 FQNEAQ (reference sequence). This CDR3 is 16 amino acids long. Trimming removed 3 bases from V and 2 bases from J, with 13 bases in between. Here the CDR3 reads CASSLLGPGNTGELFF. Here the CDR3 DNA reads TGTGCCAGCAGCTTGTTGGGACCGGGTAACACCGGGGAGCTGTTTTTT.

This clonotype was detected only a few times. The rearrangement uses TRBV20-1 and TRBJ2-1; D is unresolved. The germline gives CDR1 DFQATT, CDR2 SNEGSKA (reference sequence). The CDR3 has 13 residues. Trimming took off 0 bases at V and 6 bases at J, with 9 bases between the two ends. The CDR3 protein is CSARDGSVNEQFF. DNA of the CDR3: TGCAGTGCTAGAGATGGAAGCGTCAATGAGCAGTTCTTC.

This clonotype was counted many times. The chain combines TRBV5-1 with TRBJ2-3, with TRBD1 matching over 8 bases. With 3 bases clipped from V and 0 bases from J, the junction kept 9 bases outside the gene matches. The CDR3 consists of 17 residues. Germline assignment: CDR1 SGHRS and CDR2 YFSETQ. In nucleotides, the CDR3 is TGCGCCAGCAGCTCCTATGACAGGGGCGGGAGCACAGATACGCAGTATTTT. Translating it yields CASSSYDRGGSTDTQYF.

This clonotype has just a few counts. The chain is built from TRBV15 and TRBJ2-3; D is ambiguous. The CDR3 has 12 amino acids. V lost 0 bases, J lost 6 bases, and 4 bases lay in between. The V gene's germline CDR1 is LNHNV and CDR2 YYDKDF (reference sequence). The CDR3 is CATSRDPDTQYF. In DNA form, the CDR3 reads TGTGCCACCAGCAGAGACCCGGATACGCAGTATTTT.

This clonotype was counted only a few times. The chain carries TRBV5-4 and TRBJ2-7, with no clear D. V was trimmed by 4 bases and J by 6 bases, leaving 14 bases between them. CDR1 is SGHNT and CDR2 is YYREEE in the germline V gene (reference sequence). CDR3 length equals 13 residues. CDR3 coding DNA: TGTGCCAGCAGCCCCTCCGCAGCGCGCGAGCAGTACTTC. It translates to CASSPSAAREQYF.

The sample holds a few counts of this clonotype. The chain has TRBV5-1 and TRBJ1-2; TRBD1 is a possible D gene (5 bases). Deletions cut 3 bases from V and 8 bases from J, with 11 bases between. The CDR3 covers 12 residues. Germline CDR1 reads SGHRS; CDR2 reads YFSETQ. The chain's CDR3 is CASSSGPLGYTF. For the CDR3, the DNA is TGCGCCAGCAGCTCGGGACCTTTGGGCTACACCTTC.

This clonotype was seen only a few times. This CDR3 reads CASSAEQGRIYEQYF. DNA for the CDR3: TGTGCCAGCAGCGCGGAACAGGGGCGAATCTACGAGCAGTACTTC. V usage is TRBV9 and J usage is TRBJ2-7; 7 positions agree with TRBD1. The V gene end was trimmed by 3 bases and the J gene end by 3 bases; junction bases not matched to a gene: 9. The V gene's germline CDR1 is SGDLS and CDR2 YYNGEE. This CDR3 region has 15 residues.

The V and J genes are TRBV6-5 and TRBJ2-1; 7 nucleotides match TRBD1. This CDR3 is 16 amino acids long. Trimming cost V 8 bases and J 7 bases; bases outside gene matches: 17. The V gene's germline CDR1 is MNHEY and CDR2 SVGAGI. CDR3 amino acids: CASGTGVREPMNEQFF. In DNA form, the CDR3 reads TGTGCCAGCGGAACAGGGGTCAGGGAACCTATGAATGAGCAGTTCTTC.

This clonotype was observed many times. The chain combines TRBV7-6 with TRBJ2-7; 7 bases match TRBD1. Per germline, CDR1 SGHVS and CDR2 FNYEAQ. V shed 1 base, J shed 9 bases, and the junction held 9 bases outside the gene matches. The CDR3 totals 14 residues. CDR3 sequence: CASSLVGDSDGQYF. In DNA form, the CDR3 reads TGTGCCAGCAGCTTAGTCGGGGACAGCGACGGGCAGTACTTC.

This clonotype was observed a handful of times. The chain employs TRBV12-3 or TRBV12-4 and TRBJ2-3; D not certain. This CDR3 has 16 amino acids. Trimming removed 2 bases from V and 0 bases from J, with 12 bases in between. The CDR3 is CASSLRAITSTDTQYF. Written as DNA, the CDR3 is TGTGCCAGCAGTTTAAGGGCGATAACCAGCACAGATACGCAGTATTTT.